This is a list of T cell receptor beta chains from one sample in a study. Using its own MiXCR run on the RT-PCR reads, TCRdb lists one record per CDR3 protein. Of more than 550,000 distinct CDR3 sequences listed, 13% to 15% are singletons. The material sequenced was memory CD4+ T cells from blood. The receptors come from a female donor in good health, serving as a healthy control. The CDR3 runs from the conserved cysteine through the conserved F or W. The D gene is left open where the match is weak. Clone sizes are given selectively: once, few, many, or a class where the clone is expanded.

d_gene	v_gene	j_gene	abundance	CDR3nt	CDR3aa
.	TRBV20-1	TRBJ2-3	few	TGCAGTGCTAGGGATTCGGGAAGGGGTAACACAGATACGCAGTATTTT	CSARDSGRGNTDTQYF
.	TRBV20-1	TRBJ1-5	.	TGCAGTGTCCCTCCTGGGGGCAATCAGCCCCAGCATTTT	CSVPPGGNQPQHF
TRBD2	TRBV24-1	TRBJ2-1	.	TGTGCCACCAGTGAAACTAGCGGGAGGCCGGGGTCGCATGAGCAGTTCTTC	CATSETSGRPGSHEQFF
TRBD1	TRBV20-1	TRBJ1-5	.	TGCAGTGCAGCTGGACAGGGCGCGATTAGCAATCAGCCCCAGCATTTT	CSAAGQGAISNQPQHF
.	TRBV20-1	TRBJ1-1	few	TGCAGTGCTATTGCCGGACTGTGGACTGAAGCTTTCTTT	CSAIAGLWTEAFF
.	TRBV5-1	TRBJ1-1	.	TGCGCCAGCAGCACTGGGGCCCACAACACTGAAGCTTTCTTT	CASSTGAHNTEAFF
TRBD1	TRBV7-2	TRBJ1-2	many	TGTGCCAGCAGCCCCCTGGACAGGGATCGCTATGGCTACACCTTC	CASSPLDRDRYGYTF
TRBD2	TRBV5-4	TRBJ2-7	.	TGTGCCAGCAGCCCCACCGGGACTAGCGGGATTTTGGGGCAGTACTTC	CASSPTGTSGILGQYF
.	TRBV13	TRBJ2-7	few	TGTGCCAGCAGCTTACCTAGCCAAGGGCAGTACGAGCAGTACTTC	CASSLPSQGQYEQYF
.	TRBV7-2	TRBJ1-2	many	TGTGCCAGCAGCCCCGTATCTAATACTAACTATGGCTACACCTTC	CASSPVSNTNYGYTF
.	TRBV7-2	TRBJ2-3	few	TGTGCCAGCAGCCGAACACCGGGTGTCCCAGATACGCAGTATTTT	CASSRTPGVPDTQYF
.	TRBV2	TRBJ2-1	few	TGTGCCAGCGCCGGGACTCGCTCCTACAATGAGCAGTTCTTC	CASAGTRSYNEQFF
.	TRBV7-9	TRBJ1-5	few	TGTGCCAGCAGCCTCGTCTCTTGGTCAGAGCCCAATCAGCCCCAGCATTTT	CASSLVSWSEPNQPQHF
.	TRBV20-1	TRBJ1-2	many	TGCAGTGCTAGAGATTCCAGGCTGGTCTATGGCTACACCTTC	CSARDSRLVYGYTF
.	TRBV19	TRBJ1-2	.	TGTGCCAGTACGGCAGATCCTCCCTATGGCTACACCTTC	CASTADPPYGYTF
TRBD2	TRBV6-1	TRBJ2-1	few	TGTGCCAGCAGTGAGCCCCCGGCTAGCGGGAGCCCCCGGCTCTTC	CASSEPPASGSPRLF
.	TRBV27	TRBJ2-7	many	TGTGCCAGCAGCTCCCCGGAAGCGGGTCTGTACGAGCAGTACTTC	CASSSPEAGLYEQYF
.	TRBV20-1	TRBJ2-5	many	TGCAGTGCTAGAGATCGAAACAGCCAAGAGACCCAGTACTTC	CSARDRNSQETQYF
TRBD1	TRBV18	TRBJ2-7	.	TGTGCCAGCTCACCAAGACAGGGGCCCGAAATGGAGCAGTACTTC	CASSPRQGPEMEQYF
.	TRBV7-9	TRBJ2-1	few	TGTGCCAGCAGCTTTTCCGGGACTTCTTACAATGAGCAGTTCTTC	CASSFSGTSYNEQFF
.	TRBV27	TRBJ2-2	few	TGTGCCAGCGGTGACGGGTGGTCTCCCGGGGAGCTGTTTTTT	CASGDGWSPGELFF
TRBD1	TRBV28	TRBJ1-2	many	TGTGCCGCTGGGGACAGGGGCTATGGCTACACCTTC	CAAGDRGYGYTF
.	TRBV6-2/TRBV6-3	TRBJ1-1	many	TGTGCCAGCAGTTACGACGGGGGGAGAGTAGGCACTGAAGCTTTCTTT	CASSYDGGRVGTEAFF
.	TRBV20-1	TRBJ2-1	few	TGCAGTGCTAGTGGCCGACTTGGGGCGATGTGGAGGAATGAGCAGTTCTTC	CSASGRLGAMWRNEQFF
TRBD2	TRBV6-5	TRBJ2-7	few	TGTGCCAGCAGGTCAGCGGGGGGGCAGGACGAGCAGTACTTC	CASRSAGGQDEQYF
.	TRBV5-1	TRBJ2-7	.	TGCGCCAGCAGCTTGCCAGTATCCTACGAGCAGTACTTC	CASSLPVSYEQYF
TRBD1	TRBV15	TRBJ2-1	few	TGTGCCACCAGCAGGATGGCCACGGACAGGGAGAATGAGCAGTTCTTC	CATSRMATDRENEQFF
TRBD1	TRBV20-1	TRBJ1-6	.	TGCAGTGCTAGAGATCGGGGGGGACAGGCCCATAATTCACCCCTCCACTTT	CSARDRGGQAHNSPLHF
.	TRBV6-5	TRBJ2-7	few	TGTGCCAGCAGTTACGGGGGCTTCCAGCCCTACGAGCAGTACTTC	CASSYGGFQPYEQYF
.	TRBV7-3	TRBJ2-1	few	TGTGCCAGCAGCTTAGGCCCCCAGACACATTATGGACGGTTCTTC	CASSLGPQTHYGRFF
.	TRBV6-2/TRBV6-3	TRBJ1-6	few	TGTGCCAGCAGTTACTCGACGGTTGTGCAACCCCTCCACTTT	CASSYSTVVQPLHF
.	TRBV14	TRBJ1-2	.	TGTGCCAGCAGCCAAGTAGGGCTCGGCTACACCTTC	CASSQVGLGYTF
.	TRBV20-1	TRBJ2-5	few	TGCAGTGCTAGAGCATTTTCGGAGCTAGAGACCCAGTACTTC	CSARAFSELETQYF
.	TRBV24-1	TRBJ2-2	few	TGTGCCACCAGCACGCCGAACACCGGGGAGCTGTTTTTT	CATSTPNTGELFF
.	TRBV12-3/TRBV12-4	TRBJ2-1	few	TGTGCCAGCAGTTTCATGGGGGAAGGGAATGAGCAGTTCTTC	CASSFMGEGNEQFF
TRBD1	TRBV20-1	TRBJ2-7	.	TGCAGTGCTGGGGGGGGGACAGGGATCAACGAGCAGTACTTC	CSAGGGTGINEQYF
.	TRBV9	TRBJ2-1	.	TGTGCCAGCAGCGTACGGCGTGGGACGGGTACTTACAATGAGCAGTTCTTC	CASSVRRGTGTYNEQFF
.	TRBV4-3	TRBJ1-5	.	TGCGCCAGCAGCCAAGCATATCGGGCCCAGGGCTTTAGGCCCCAGCATTTT	CASSQAYRAQGFRPQHF
TRBD1	TRBV5-1	TRBJ2-5	.	TGCGCCAGCAGCCCGACAGGGGGGCAAGAGACCCAGTACTTC	CASSPTGGQETQYF
TRBD2	TRBV3-1	TRBJ2-7	few	TGTGCCAGCAGCCAAAATTTTGGACTAGCAGCAGGCGAGCAGTACTTC	CASSQNFGLAAGEQYF
.	TRBV6-2/TRBV6-3	TRBJ1-2	once	TGTGCCAGCAGTCCCCATTGGGGGGATGATGGCTACACCTTC	CASSPHWGDDGYTF
.	TRBV20-1	TRBJ2-5	few	TGCAGTGCTAGAGAGGACTTCTACCAAGAGACCCAGTACTTC	CSAREDFYQETQYF